Below, 12 T cell receptor beta chains from the same sample are listed, as sequenced in a study of cytomegalovirus exposure and HLA in healthy donors. The PCR had 60 Vbeta and 13 Jbeta primers. Assay used: immunoSEQ multiplex PCR; TCRdb lists only in-frame clones, some missing. This table has about 170,000 clones, almost 85% appearing once. Sequencing was done on a sample of PBMCs. The receptors were gathered from a girl under 18 in good health and CMV-seropositive.

V and J are TRBV18 and TRBJ2-7; TRBD2 agrees at 8 bases. This CDR3 contains 15 residues. The germline CDR1 and CDR2 sequences are KGHSH and LQKENI. Trimming cost V 2 bases and J 1 base; bases outside gene matches: 4. CDR3 protein: CASSPAAGGSYEQYF. CDR3 DNA: TGTGCCAGCTCACCAGCGGCGGGGGGATCCTACGAGCAGTACTTC. The full variable domain, its missing parts supplied by reference TRBV18 and TRBJ2-7, is NAGVMQNPRHLVRRRGQEARLRCSPMKGHSHVYWYRQLPEEGLKFMVYLQKENIIDESGMPKERFSAEFPKEGPSILRIQQVVRGDSAAYFCASSPAAGGSYEQYFGPGTRLTVT.

In this sample, this clone turned up once. This chain links TRBV6-6 with TRBJ2-1; D is perhaps TRBD2 (6 bases). CDR3 length: 15 residues. Per the germline V gene, CDR1 is MNHNY and CDR2 is SVGAGI (reference sequence). Trimming stripped 2 bases from V and 8 bases from J, with 16 bases between. The CDR3 loop is CASSYPQGGRDEQFF. The CDR3, as DNA: TGTGCCAGCAGTTACCCTCAGGGAGGTAGGGATGAGCAGTTCTTC.

This chain links TRBV6-5 with TRBJ1-2, with D possibly TRBD1 on 6 matching bases. This CDR3 is built from 15 residues. Trimming shortened V by 5 bases and J by 4 bases, and 17 bases separated the two germline ends. Germline CDR1 and CDR2: MNHEY and SVGAGI. The CDR3 is CASSPEGGVSYGYTF. In DNA form, the CDR3 reads TGTGCCAGCAGTCCCGAGGGGGGGGTGTCCTATGGCTACACCTTC.

The rearrangement links TRBV6-1 to TRBJ1-5; TRBD1 is a possible D gene (6 bases). The CDR3 runs 17 residues. Trimming removed 1 base at V and 2 bases at J, with 15 bases between. The germline gives CDR1 MNHNS, CDR2 SASEGT. CDR3 region: CASSEGELPGGNQPQHF. The CDR3 DNA reads TGTGCCAGCAGTGAAGGGGAGTTGCCAGGGGGCAATCAGCCCCAGCATTTT.

V usage is TRBV19 and J usage is TRBJ1-1; 7 nucleotides align to TRBD1. V shed 10 bases and J 5 bases; nucleotides not matched to a gene: 7. This CDR3 comprises 12 residues. The germline CDR1 and CDR2 sequences are LNHDA and SQIVND (reference sequence). CDR3 nucleotide sequence: TGTGCCACAACAGGGGTTTTTACTGAAGCTTTCTTT. As protein: CATTGVFTEAFF.

This sequence joins TRBV7-8 and TRBJ1-2, with 10 bases lining up with TRBD1. V trimming: 0 bases; J trimming: 1 base; junction bases outside the gene matches: 11. The germline V gene encodes CDR1 SGHVS and CDR2 FQNEAQ. This CDR3 has 19 residues. The CDR3 reads CASSLAAGTGERGNYGYTF. In DNA form, the CDR3 reads TGTGCCAGCAGCTTAGCCGCCGGGACAGGGGAAAGGGGTAACTATGGCTACACCTTC.

This chain connects TRBV6-6 to TRBJ2-7; weak D call: TRBD1 (5 bases). In germline, CDR1 is MNHNY, CDR2 SVGAGI (reference sequence). The CDR3 consists of 13 residues. Trimming took 5 bases from V and 1 from J, leaving 9 bases between them. The CDR3 nucleotides read TGTGCCAGCAGTACGCAGGGTTCCTACGAGCAGTACTTC. Amino acids: CASSTQGSYEQYF.

The rearrangement joins TRBV2 to TRBJ2-3; D perhaps matches TRBD1 (6 bases). V lost 5 bases, J lost 0 bases, and 9 bases lay in between. The germline V gene encodes CDR1 SNHLY and CDR2 FYNNEI. The length of the CDR3 is 14 residues. CDR3 loop: CASSSQGSTDTQYF. CDR3 in DNA: TGTGCCAGCAGTTCCCAGGGGAGCACAGATACGCAGTATTTT.

This clone has a single count. The gene calls are TRBV4-1 and TRBJ2-1; D perhaps matches TRBD2 (6 bases). Germline CDR1 is MGHRA and CDR2 is YSYEKL. CDR3 size: 15 residues. Trimming took 0 bases from V and 0 from J, leaving 6 bases between them. The CDR3 is CASSQEGGSYNEQFF. The CDR3 DNA reads as TGCGCCAGCAGCCAAGAGGGGGGCTCCTACAATGAGCAGTTCTTC.

The V and J genes are TRBV19 and TRBJ2-7; D perhaps matches TRBD2 (5 bases). The CDR3 has 13 residues. Trimming left V 5 bases short and J 3 bases short, with 11 bases between. Germline CDR1 reads LNHDA; CDR2 reads SQIVND (reference sequence). CDR3 residues: CASSAGRSYEQYF. CDR3 nucleotide sequence: TGTGCCAGTAGTGCGGGTCGGAGCTACGAGCAGTACTTC.

V gene TRBV5-6 combines with J gene TRBJ2-6, with D perhaps TRBD2 (6 bases). CDR3 length equals 18 residues. Per germline, CDR1 SGHDT and CDR2 YYEEEE. The V end was cut by 2 bases, the J end by 0 bases, with 15 bases between. In nucleotides, the CDR3 is TGTGCCAGCAGCTTCTCGGGACTGACTTACTCTGGGGCCAACGTCCTGACTTTC. Residues: CASSFSGLTYSGANVLTF.

In DNA form, the CDR3 reads TGCAGTGGCGACAGTTCTCTAAAGAATGAGCAGTTCTTC. This gives the protein CSGDSSLKNEQFF. The chain is built from TRBV29-1 and TRBJ2-1; D is perhaps TRBD1 (5 bases). The germline V gene has CDR1 SQVTM and CDR2 ANQGSEA. The CDR3 is made up of 13 amino acids.